These T cell receptor beta chains were read from a single sample in a study of OX40 agonist ivuxolimab in advanced cancers. Here immunoSEQ multiplex PCR was the method, and the copy in TCRdb shows in-frame clones only, minus some. This table has 69,000 or so clones, 85% appearing once. Here the sequenced sample was CD4+ or CD8+ T cells sorted from blood, taken in a trial of the OX40 agonist ivuxolimab. Every receptor here comes from an adult with an advanced solid tumor such as melanoma, head and neck, liver or kidney cancer. Each CDR3 is given with its conserved first and last residue. Size tells how often a clone was seen (once, few, many) or the class of an expanded clone, and some rows leave it out.

.,TRBJ1-1,TRBV4-1,CASSHSPPGQGIEGIAFF
.,TRBJ1-1,TRBV25-1,CASSLLQGNTEAFF
.,TRBJ1-2,TRBV5-8,CASRNFWGDGYTF
.,TRBJ2-7,TRBV5-1,CASSSDPPGEQYF
once,TRBJ1-6,TRBV5-1,CASSSDQGYNSPLHF
.,TRBJ1-1,TRBV15,CATSRQGGTEAFF
.,TRBJ1-2,TRBV6-5,CASSRRLGGYTF
.,TRBJ2-5,TRBV5-1,CASSRGGGETQYF
.,TRBJ1-1,TRBV6-5,CASSIPGENTEAFF
.,TRBJ1-5,TRBV4-2,CASSQDLILGNQPQHF
.,TRBJ2-7,TRBV4-2,CASSQDQGSGGVSYEQYF
once,TRBJ1-1,TRBV10-3,CASRALDTEAFF
.,TRBJ1-5,TRBV6-5,CASSYSRGSQPQHF
once,TRBJ2-1,TRBV21-1,CASSKVSLAGGPFTYNEQFF
.,TRBJ2-3,TRBV25-1,CASSFQGADTQYF
.,TRBJ2-7,TRBV10-3,CAISDSGRLDYEQYF
.,TRBJ2-7,TRBV7-2,CASSLDGSNDEQYF
.,TRBJ2-3,TRBV9,CASSVGSGTDTQYF
.,TRBJ2-1,TRBV7-9,CASSLPTGGSANNEQFF
.,TRBJ2-2,TRBV2,CASSPRQGGNTGELFF
.,TRBJ1-6,TRBV4-1,CASSQGAGGNSPLHF
.,TRBJ1-3,TRBV9,CASSVGQGAENTIYF
.,TRBJ2-3,TRBV2,CATRNGDSQTHTQYF
.,TRBJ2-5,TRBV6-1,CASSEQLIQETQYF
.,TRBJ1-4,TRBV6-5,CASSPGLEKLFF
.,TRBJ2-7,TRBV6-6,CASSYLTGRYEQYF